These T cell receptor beta chains were read from a single sample in a study of T cells in Graves' hyperthyroidism and ophthalmopathy. From the multiplex PCR reads, TCRdb called clonotypes with MiXCR, one entry per CDR3 protein. The sample consists of roughly 500,000 distinct CDR3 sequences, 46% of them appearing once. Sequencing input: peripheral blood or thyroid tissue (not recorded which). The receptors were gathered from an adult woman with Graves' disease, either hyperthyroidism or ophthalmopathy (not recorded which). Each CDR3 is given with its conserved first and last residue. A D gene is named only where the DNA matches it firmly. Clone size is shown for a subset of rows, as once, few, many or a class of expanded clone.

abundance,j_gene,d_gene,v_gene,CDR3nt,CDR3aa
.,TRBJ1-5,TRBD1,TRBV5-1,TGCGCCAGCAGGGGACAGGGTGAAGGGCCCCAGCATTTT,CASRGQGEGPQHF
few,TRBJ1-1,TRBD1,TRBV10-3,TGTGCCATCGGGGGACAGGGGGTTCAGACTGAAGCTTTCTTT,CAIGGQGVQTEAFF
many,TRBJ1-1,TRBD1,TRBV20-1,TGCAGTGCTAGAGCCAGGGGGGGGAGAACTGAAGCTTTCTTT,CSARARGGRTEAFF
.,TRBJ2-7,.,TRBV29-1,TGCAGCGTTGAGGAGGGGGTTACCTACGAGCAGTACTTC,CSVEEGVTYEQYF
.,TRBJ2-7,TRBD2,TRBV20-1,TGCAGTGCGCCCCGGACTAGCGCGCGAGTAGGTTACGAGCAGTACTTC,CSAPRTSARVGYEQYF
.,TRBJ2-5,.,TRBV29-1,TGCAGCGTAAGGCAGGGGCTTCGGCAAGAGACCCAGTACTTC,CSVRQGLRQETQYF
.,TRBJ2-7,TRBD1,TRBV11-1,TGTGCCAGCAGCTCCAACCGGGACAGGGTGGGCTACGAGCAGTACTTC,CASSSNRDRVGYEQYF
few,TRBJ1-1,.,TRBV29-1,TGCAGCGTTGGATCCAGGATGAACACTGAAGCTTTCTTT,CSVGSRMNTEAFF
.,TRBJ1-5,.,TRBV24-1,TGTGCCACCTCCTCGGAGTCAGGAGAGACCCAGCATTTT,CATSSESGETQHF
many,TRBJ2-7,.,TRBV7-2,TGTGCCAGCAGCCTAAATAGCGTTCGCTCCTACGAGCAGTACTTC,CASSLNSVRSYEQYF
many,TRBJ2-7,.,TRBV14,TGTGCCAGCAGCCAAGCCCGCACACAGGTCGAGCAGTACTTC,CASSQARTQVEQYF
.,TRBJ2-1,TRBD2,TRBV25-1,TGTGCCAGCAGTGAAGATAGCGGGAGCTCCTACAATGAGCAGTTCTTC,CASSEDSGSSYNEQFF
.,TRBJ1-5,.,TRBV20-1,TGCAGTGCACAGGTCAGGTCTCAGCCCCAGCATTTT,CSAQVRSQPQHF
.,TRBJ2-2,.,TRBV24-1,TGTGCCACCAGTTCGGCGGCGGGGAACACCGGGGAGCTGTTTTTT,CATSSAAGNTGELFF
.,TRBJ1-1,.,TRBV25-1,TGCGCCAGCAGACTAGGACGGGACACTGAAGCTTTCTTT,CASRLGRDTEAFF
.,TRBJ1-2,.,TRBV10-3,TGTGCCATCAGTGGCACGGACAGCCCCGCCATCTATGGCTACACCTTC,CAISGTDSPAIYGYTF
.,TRBJ1-2,.,TRBV7-2,TGTGCCAGCAGCTTAGGCTTCAGGGGCGATAACTATGGCTACACCTTC,CASSLGFRGDNYGYTF
many,TRBJ1-4,TRBD1,TRBV12-3/TRBV12-4,TGTGCCAGCTGCTTTGGGGGGACAGGGAAGGAAAAACTGTTTTTT,CASCFGGTGKEKLFF
.,TRBJ2-7,TRBD2,TRBV29-1,TGCAGCGTTGAAATGGGGGGGAAGGGGTACGAGCAGTACTTC,CSVEMGGKGYEQYF
.,TRBJ1-1,.,TRBV10-1,TGCGCCAGCAGTGACAAACTGAACACTGAAGCTTTCTTT,CASSDKLNTEAFF
many,TRBJ1-1,TRBD1,TRBV19,TGTGCCAGTAGCAGACAGGGGTCGGGGAACACTGAAGCTTTCTTT,CASSRQGSGNTEAFF
.,TRBJ2-5,TRBD2,TRBV2,TGTGCCAGCAGTTTGGGGACTAGCGGGAGTTTGCGGGAGACCCAGTACTTC,CASSLGTSGSLRETQYF
.,TRBJ2-5,.,TRBV7-6,TGTGCCAGCAGCTTAGACCGGAACCAAGAGACCCAGTACTTC,CASSLDRNQETQYF
once,TRBJ1-6,.,TRBV20-1,TGCAGTGCATCCCCGTGGCTGGGACCACCCCTCCACTTT,CSASPWLGPPLHF
.,TRBJ2-5,.,TRBV7-8,TGTGCCAGCAGCATCGGACTACCTTCCGAGACCCAGTACTTC,CASSIGLPSETQYF
.,TRBJ2-7,.,TRBV7-9,TGTGCCAGCAGCCACCGGGCGGGGCTCTACGAGCAGTACTTC,CASSHRAGLYEQYF
.,TRBJ2-7,.,TRBV29-1,TGCAGCGCCAAACTTGCGCGCCACGAGCAGTACTTC,CSAKLARHEQYF
once,TRBJ2-7,.,TRBV10-3,TGTGCCACCAACATGGGCACTCCCCACGAGCAGTACTTC,CATNMGTPHEQYF
.,TRBJ2-5,.,TRBV10-3,TGTGCCACCAAACCGGGACGCAGCACAGAGGCCCAGTACTTC,CATKPGRSTEAQYF
.,TRBJ1-2,TRBD1,TRBV10-1,TGCGCCAGCAGTTCGGGACAGCAGTATGGCTACACCTTC,CASSSGQQYGYTF
.,TRBJ2-2,.,TRBV21-1,TGTGCCAGCAGCAGAATTTGGGGCTCCGGGGAGCTGTTTTTT,CASSRIWGSGELFF
few,TRBJ2-5,TRBD1,TRBV11-2,TGTGCCAGCAGCCAGGGGACAGGGGTACGGGAGACCCAGTACTTC,CASSQGTGVRETQYF
many,TRBJ2-5,.,TRBV14,TGTGCCAGCAGCCAAGACTGGGTGGGAGAGACCCAGTACTTC,CASSQDWVGETQYF
once,TRBJ2-6,.,TRBV20-1,TGCAGTGCTAGAGGGTTCGCTGGGGCCAACGTCCTGACTTTC,CSARGFAGANVLTF
once,TRBJ2-7,TRBD1,TRBV10-3,TGTGCCATCAGTGGGACAGGGAGCGAGCAGTACTTC,CAISGTGSEQYF
.,TRBJ2-7,TRBD1,TRBV10-3,TGTGCCATCAGTGGGGGGGGACAGGGGAGAAACGAGCAGTACTTC,CAISGGGQGRNEQYF
.,TRBJ2-1,.,TRBV7-9,TGTGCCAGCAGCTCAGGACCGCTACTGGAGGGGCATGAGCAGTTCTTC,CASSSGPLLEGHEQFF
once,TRBJ2-7,TRBD1,TRBV2,TGTGCCAGCAGCCCGCAGACAGGGCCCTACGAGCAGTACTTC,CASSPQTGPYEQYF
few,TRBJ1-2,TRBD1,TRBV2,TGTGCCAGCAGTGCGTCTCAGGGGGCTAGCTATGGCTACACCTTC,CASSASQGASYGYTF
many,TRBJ1-1,TRBD1,TRBV6-5,TGTGCCAGCAAGGGGACAGGGCTATCGAACACTGAAGCTTTCTTT,CASKGTGLSNTEAFF
.,TRBJ1-5,TRBD1,TRBV15,TGTGCCACCAAAGGGGGACAGGGTGGGAATCAGCCCCAGCATTTT,CATKGGQGGNQPQHF
.,TRBJ2-5,.,TRBV25-1,TGTGCCAGCAGCGCTCTTCGGACAGCCCAAGAGACCCAGTACTTC,CASSALRTAQETQYF
many,TRBJ1-4,.,TRBV5-6,TGTGCCAGCAGCAGGGCTGGAGGCGGGGACGAAAAACTGTTTTTT,CASSRAGGGDEKLFF
.,TRBJ1-1,.,TRBV24-1,TGTGCCACCAGTGCCTCATGGACGGGCCGTGACACTGAAGCTTTCTTT,CATSASWTGRDTEAFF
few,TRBJ2-2,TRBD1,TRBV10-3,TGTGCCATCGGTTCGGGACAGGGATTTGTCGAGGAGCTGTTTTTT,CAIGSGQGFVEELFF
.,TRBJ2-5,TRBD2,TRBV20-1,TGCAGTGCTTGGACTAGGCTGGGAGAGACCCAGTACTTC,CSAWTRLGETQYF
many,TRBJ1-1,.,TRBV5-1,TGCGCCAGCAGCTTAACCCCCTTGGGACCGAACACTGAAGCTTTCTTT,CASSLTPLGPNTEAFF
.,TRBJ2-5,.,TRBV9,TGTGCCAGCAGCGTAGATCCCTCCGAGACCCAGTACTTC,CASSVDPSETQYF
.,TRBJ1-5,.,TRBV7-8,TGTGCCAGCAGCTTAGCAGGGGCAGACAATCAGCCCCAGCATTTT,CASSLAGADNQPQHF
.,TRBJ2-6,.,TRBV2,TGTGCCAGCAGTGAGATGGCTAACGTCCTGACTTTC,CASSEMANVLTF
once,TRBJ1-1,TRBD1,TRBV19,TGTGCCAGTACCAAACGACAGGGGAGGGACACTGAAGCTTTCTTT,CASTKRQGRDTEAFF
many,TRBJ2-7,TRBD2,TRBV7-2,TGTGCCAGCAGCCCCAAGTCTAGCGGCGCCTACGAGCAGTACTTC,CASSPKSSGAYEQYF
many,TRBJ2-7,TRBD2,TRBV2,TGTGCCAGCAAGGTTTATACTAGCGGGGACGAGCAGTACTTC,CASKVYTSGDEQYF
few,TRBJ1-6,.,TRBV2,TGTGCCAGCAGTGAAAGGAGTTCACCCCTCCACTTT,CASSERSSPLHF
many,TRBJ1-3,.,TRBV29-1,TGCAGCGTTCCCGGGGAGTCTGGAAACACCATATATTTT,CSVPGESGNTIYF
few,TRBJ1-6,.,TRBV10-3,TGTGCCATCTCCGGTCTGTCTTCACCCCTCCACTTT,CAISGLSSPLHF
.,TRBJ2-7,TRBD1,TRBV29-1,TGCAGCGTGGGGGAACCGGGACAGACTTACGAGCAGTACTTC,CSVGEPGQTYEQYF
few,TRBJ2-5,.,TRBV2,TGTGCCAGCAGTGGGGACTTCCAAGAGACCCAGTACTTC,CASSGDFQETQYF
.,TRBJ2-7,.,TRBV7-8,TGTGCCAGCAGTTATTCCAACGAGCAGTACTTC,CASSYSNEQYF